This TCR beta chain was retrieved from a study of T cell responses to AZD1222 COVID-19 vaccine. The study, taken as a whole, reports: Unmutated regions of variants are reportedly targeted by nearly half of spike-specific TCRs. Donors were largely white British and mainly female; clonal diversity was possibly underestimated.

This table comes from immunoSEQ multiplex PCR, and its TCRdb copy is limited to in-frame clones, with some not included. The sample carries approximately 100,000 clones, 92% recorded once. The CDR3 has 13 residues. Trimming removed 5 bases at V and 1 base at J, with 7 bases between. Germline CDR1 and CDR2: SGHTA and FQGTGA. Worth noting for this clone: Its antigen is unidentified.

The receptor comes from an adult in good health. The material sequenced was peripheral blood, taken on day 0 of AZD1222 vaccination. The chain is built from TRBV7-3 and TRBJ2-3; D call uncertain. CDR3 in DNA: TGTGCCAGCAGCCGCAGCGGCACAGATACGCAGTATTTT. Translated, it gives CASSRSGTDTQYF.